This entry lists 7 T cell receptor beta chains sequenced from one sample in a study of metastatic and nonmetastatic thyroid tumors. Each patient went into thyroid surgery without having received any treatment. TCRdb re-processed the PCR reads through MiXCR. The sample records around 50,000 clones, under 30% being singletons. Material: blood. The receptors stem from a female donor with papillary thyroid cancer or a benign thyroid nodule (not recorded which). Some clones in this sample may be carry-over from other donors' samples.

This chain connects TRBV15 to TRBJ2-1; 9 bases map to TRBD1. CDR3 length: 16 residues. V shed 0 bases and J 5 bases; nucleotides not matched to a gene: 5. CDR1 and CDR2 (germline): LNHNV, YYDKDF (reference sequence). CDR3 bases: TGTGCCACCAGCAGAGAATATCGACAGGGGGACAATGAGCAGTTCTTC. It encodes CATSREYRQGDNEQFF.

This clone is medium-sized (0.01 to 0.1%) by share. V is TRBV6-1 and J is TRBJ2-7; the D is unclear. The CDR3 covers 16 residues. The germline V gene encodes CDR1 MNHNS and CDR2 SASEGT. With 5 bases removed from V and 3 bases from J, the gap between germline ends came to 20 bases. CDR3 loop: CASSPLDGPPIYEQYF. CDR3 in DNA: TGTGCCAGCAGTCCCCTGGACGGGCCGCCTATCTACGAGCAGTACTTC.

V usage is TRBV4-1 and J usage is TRBJ1-2; 8 bases map to TRBD1. The germline V gene encodes CDR1 MGHRA and CDR2 YSYEKL. Trimming cost V 4 bases and J 4 bases; bases outside gene matches: 2. The CDR3 extends over 13 amino acids. This CDR3 reads CASSPDRGYGYTF. The CDR3 DNA reads as TGCGCCAGCAGCCCCGACAGGGGCTATGGCTACACCTTC.

The gene calls are TRBV18 and TRBJ1-6, with 8 bases lining up with TRBD1. Germline V lookup: CDR1 KGHSH, CDR2 LQKENI. The CDR3 runs to 18 residues. V was clipped by 5 bases and J by 5 bases; unmatched bases: 14. The CDR3 loop reads CASSERDRPNYHNSPLHF. The CDR3 coding sequence is TGTGCCAGCTCAGAAAGGGACAGGCCAAATTACCATAATTCACCCCTCCACTTT.

The count of this clone is one. The chain links TRBV11-2 to TRBJ2-7; D not certain. The CDR3 totals 11 residues. The V and J ends lost 5 bases and 0 bases respectively, with 2 bases between them. Germline V gives CDR1 SGHAT, CDR2 FQNNGV. The CDR3 loop reads CASSPSYEQYF. The CDR3 nucleotides are TGTGCCAGCAGCCCCTCCTACGAGCAGTACTTC.

The CDR3 DNA reads TGTGCCACCAGTGACCGAGGGACTAGCGGGCTCTACGAGCAGTACTTC. Protein: CATSDRGTSGLYEQYF. The rearrangement joins TRBV24-1 to TRBJ2-7, with 12 bases lining up with TRBD2. The V gene end was trimmed by 4 bases and the J gene end by 3 bases; junction bases not matched to a gene: 6. Germline V gives CDR1 KGHDR, CDR2 SFDVKD. The CDR3 is 16 residues long.

The V and J genes are TRBV12-3 or TRBV12-4 and TRBJ2-7, with D possibly TRBD1 on 6 matching bases. This CDR3 has 16 residues. Trimming took off 5 bases at V and 0 bases at J, with 17 bases between the two ends. In DNA, the CDR3 is TGTGCCAGCAGTGTCAGGGGCTACGGGTTCTCCTACGAGCAGTACTTC. This sequence encodes CASSVRGYGFSYEQYF.